This T cell receptor beta chain was identified during a study of early T cells in non-severe SARS-CoV-2 infection. Overall study context: The study sequenced bulk RNA from unsorted whole blood, with chains unpaired. Study findings and constraints: Anti-spike CD8 specificities were favored by VDJdb matching, whose results missed private and CD4 specificities.

Germline CDR1 is SGHTA and CDR2 is FQGNSA. V lost 6 bases to trimming and J lost 0 bases, with 12 bases between them. The CDR3 runs to 16 residues. This clonotype was counted ten times or more. Its target is unknown. Individual cDNA molecules were tagged with unique molecular identifiers. MiXCR was run by TCRdb on the 5' RACE reads, yielding one entry per CDR3 protein. The sample has tens of thousands of distinct CDR3 sequences; 9.5% to 15% are singletons. This chain links TRBV7-2 with TRBJ1-6; TRBD1 is a possible D gene (6 bases). The TCR was taken from an adult who was a healthcare worker with PCR-confirmed SARS-CoV-2 infection or an uninfected control (not recorded which). Sample: whole blood. CDR3 sequence: CASSSPDSSYNSPLHF. For the CDR3, the DNA is TGTGCCAGCAGTTCCCCGGACAGCTCCTATAATTCACCCCTCCACTTT.